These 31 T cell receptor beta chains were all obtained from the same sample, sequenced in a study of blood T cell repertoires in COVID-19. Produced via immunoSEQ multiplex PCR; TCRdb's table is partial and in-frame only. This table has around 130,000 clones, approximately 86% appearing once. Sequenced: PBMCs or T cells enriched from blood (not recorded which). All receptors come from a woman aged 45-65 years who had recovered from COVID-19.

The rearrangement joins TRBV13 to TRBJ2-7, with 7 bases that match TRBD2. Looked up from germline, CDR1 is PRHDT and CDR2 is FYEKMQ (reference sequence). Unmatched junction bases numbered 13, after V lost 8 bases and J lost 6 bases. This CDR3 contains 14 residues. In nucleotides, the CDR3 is TGTGCCAGCGATTCAGCGGGGCCCCTGGCCGAGCAGTACTTC. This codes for CASDSAGPLAEQYF.

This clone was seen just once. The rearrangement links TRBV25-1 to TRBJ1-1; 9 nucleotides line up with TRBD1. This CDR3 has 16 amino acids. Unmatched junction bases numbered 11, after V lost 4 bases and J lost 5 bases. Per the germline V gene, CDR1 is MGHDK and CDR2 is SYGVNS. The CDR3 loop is CASSGELQGAGTEAFF. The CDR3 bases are TGTGCCAGCAGTGGTGAACTACAGGGGGCTGGGACTGAAGCTTTCTTT.

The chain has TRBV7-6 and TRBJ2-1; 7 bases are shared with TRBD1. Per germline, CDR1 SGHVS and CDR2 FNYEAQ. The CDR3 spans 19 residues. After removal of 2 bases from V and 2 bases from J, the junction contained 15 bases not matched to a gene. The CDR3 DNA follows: TGTGCCAGCAGCTTAAAGGTTTACAGGGGCCCTACTGCCTACAATGAGCAGTTCTTC. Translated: CASSLKVYRGPTAYNEQFF.

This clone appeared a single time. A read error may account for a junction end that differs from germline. The DNA of the CDR3 is TGTGCCAGCAGCTTAGGCACAGGCTATGGCTACACCTTC. Protein sequence: CASSLGTGYGYTF. The genes are TRBV12-3 or TRBV12-4 and TRBJ1-2, with D perhaps TRBD1 (5 bases). The CDR3 runs to 13 residues.

CDR3 bases: TGTGCCAGCAGTCCAGGACAGGGGGAGGCCTACTATGGCTACACCTTC. Translating it yields CASSPGQGEAYYGYTF. V and J are TRBV27 and TRBJ1-2; TRBD1 aligns across 10 bases. From germline, CDR1 is MNHEY and CDR2 SMNVEV (reference sequence). With V trimmed by 5 bases and J by 3 bases, 9 bases remained unmatched. This CDR3 region has 16 residues.

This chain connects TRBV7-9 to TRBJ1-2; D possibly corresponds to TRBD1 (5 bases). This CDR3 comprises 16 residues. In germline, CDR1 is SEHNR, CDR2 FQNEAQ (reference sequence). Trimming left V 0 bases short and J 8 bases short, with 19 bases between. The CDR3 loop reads CASSLALRGEEWGYTF. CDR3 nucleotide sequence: TGTGCCAGCAGCTTAGCGCTTCGGGGGGAAGAATGGGGCTACACCTTC.

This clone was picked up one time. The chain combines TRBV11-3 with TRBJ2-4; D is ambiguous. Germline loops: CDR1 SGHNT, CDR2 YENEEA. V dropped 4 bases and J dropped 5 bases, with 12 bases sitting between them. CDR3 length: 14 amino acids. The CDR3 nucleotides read TGTGCCAGCAGCTCCGGATGGGCCCAAAACATTCAGTACTTC. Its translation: CASSSGWAQNIQYF.

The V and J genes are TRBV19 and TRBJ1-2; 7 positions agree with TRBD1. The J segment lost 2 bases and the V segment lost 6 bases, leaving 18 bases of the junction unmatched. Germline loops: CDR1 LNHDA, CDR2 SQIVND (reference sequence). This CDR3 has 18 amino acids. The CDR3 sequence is CASRIPADRAGGNYGYTF. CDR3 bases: TGTGCCAGTAGAATCCCCGCTGACAGGGCGGGGGGGAACTATGGCTACACCTTC.

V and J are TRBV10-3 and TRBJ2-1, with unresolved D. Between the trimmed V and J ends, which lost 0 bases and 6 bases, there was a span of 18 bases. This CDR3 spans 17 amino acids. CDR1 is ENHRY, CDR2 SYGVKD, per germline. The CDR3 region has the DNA TGTGCCATCAGTGAGTCGGTAGGTAGCTTCCCCCGCAATGAGCAGTTCTTC. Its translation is CAISESVGSFPRNEQFF.

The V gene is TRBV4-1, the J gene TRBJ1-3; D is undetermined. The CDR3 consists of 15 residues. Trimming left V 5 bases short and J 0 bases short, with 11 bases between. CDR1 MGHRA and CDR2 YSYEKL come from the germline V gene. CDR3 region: CASSFGRDSGNTIYF. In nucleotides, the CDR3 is TGCGCCAGCAGCTTTGGGAGGGACTCTGGAAACACCATATATTTT.

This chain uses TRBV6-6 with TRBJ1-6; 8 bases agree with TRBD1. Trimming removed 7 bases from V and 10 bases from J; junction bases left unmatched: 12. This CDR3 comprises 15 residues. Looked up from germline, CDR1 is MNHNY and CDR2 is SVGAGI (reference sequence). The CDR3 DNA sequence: TGTGCCAGCATGGATCCGGACAGGGTCGGCTCACCCCTCCACTTT. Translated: CASMDPDRVGSPLHF.

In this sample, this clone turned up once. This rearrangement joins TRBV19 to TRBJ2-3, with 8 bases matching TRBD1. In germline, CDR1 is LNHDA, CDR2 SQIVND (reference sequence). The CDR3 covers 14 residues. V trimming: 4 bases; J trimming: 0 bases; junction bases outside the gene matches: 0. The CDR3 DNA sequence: TGTGCCAGTAGTAACAGGGGGAGCACAGATACGCAGTATTTT. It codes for CASSNRGSTDTQYF.

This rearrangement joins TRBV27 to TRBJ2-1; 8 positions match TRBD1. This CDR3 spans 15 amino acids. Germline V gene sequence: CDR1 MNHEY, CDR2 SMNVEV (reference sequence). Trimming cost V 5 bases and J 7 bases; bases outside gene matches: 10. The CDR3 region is CASSRRDRRRNEQFF. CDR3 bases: TGTGCCAGCAGTCGCCGGGACAGGCGCAGGAATGAGCAGTTCTTC.

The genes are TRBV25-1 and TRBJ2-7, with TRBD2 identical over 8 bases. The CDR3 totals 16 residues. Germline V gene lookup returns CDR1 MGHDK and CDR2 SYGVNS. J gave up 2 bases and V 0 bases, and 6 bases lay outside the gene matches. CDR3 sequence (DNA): TGTGCCAGCAGTGAATACCCAGCGGGGGAGACCTACGAGCAGTACTTC. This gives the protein CASSEYPAGETYEQYF.

DNA of the CDR3: TGTGCCAGCAGGAACAGGGGGCGTTCTGGAAACACCATATATTTT. Its protein product is CASRNRGRSGNTIYF. This rearrangement joins TRBV3-1 (or the pseudogene TRBV3-2) to TRBJ1-3; 9 nucleotides match TRBD1. CDR3 length: 15 amino acids. The trim removed 6 bases at V and 1 base at J, leaving 4 bases unmatched. Per the germline V gene, CDR1 is LGHDT and CDR2 is YNNKEL (reference sequence).

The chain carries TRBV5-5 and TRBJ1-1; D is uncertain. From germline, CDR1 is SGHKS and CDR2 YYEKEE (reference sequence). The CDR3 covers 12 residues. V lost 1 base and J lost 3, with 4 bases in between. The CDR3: CASSLTDTEAFF. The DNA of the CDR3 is TGTGCCAGCAGCTTGACAGACACTGAAGCTTTCTTT.

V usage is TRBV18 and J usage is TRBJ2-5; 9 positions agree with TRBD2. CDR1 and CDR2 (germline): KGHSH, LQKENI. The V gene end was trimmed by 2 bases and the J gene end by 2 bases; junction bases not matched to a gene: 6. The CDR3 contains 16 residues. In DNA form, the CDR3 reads TGTGCCAGCTCACCAGCGACTAGCGGAGGGCAAGAGACCCAGTACTTC. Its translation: CASSPATSGGQETQYF.

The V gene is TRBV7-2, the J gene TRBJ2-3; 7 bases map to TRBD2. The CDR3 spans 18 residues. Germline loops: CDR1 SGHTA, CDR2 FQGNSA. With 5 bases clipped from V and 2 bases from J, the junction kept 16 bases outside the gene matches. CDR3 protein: CASSNREADNFYTDTQYF. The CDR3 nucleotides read TGTGCCAGCAGCAACCGGGAGGCCGACAATTTCTACACAGATACGCAGTATTTT.

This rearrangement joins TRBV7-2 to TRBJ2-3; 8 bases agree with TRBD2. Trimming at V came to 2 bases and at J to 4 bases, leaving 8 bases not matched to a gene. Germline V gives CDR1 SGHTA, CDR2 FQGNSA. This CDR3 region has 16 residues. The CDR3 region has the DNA TGTGCCAGCAGCTTACACCCGGGGGGGCCTCCAGATACGCAGTATTTT. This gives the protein CASSLHPGGPPDTQYF.

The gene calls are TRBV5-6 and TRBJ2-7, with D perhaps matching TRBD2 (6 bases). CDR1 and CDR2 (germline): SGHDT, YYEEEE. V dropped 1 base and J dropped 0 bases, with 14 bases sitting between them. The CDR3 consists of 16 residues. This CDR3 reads CASSLFARGNSYEQYF. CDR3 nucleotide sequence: TGTGCCAGCAGCTTGTTTGCACGGGGGAACTCCTACGAGCAGTACTTC.

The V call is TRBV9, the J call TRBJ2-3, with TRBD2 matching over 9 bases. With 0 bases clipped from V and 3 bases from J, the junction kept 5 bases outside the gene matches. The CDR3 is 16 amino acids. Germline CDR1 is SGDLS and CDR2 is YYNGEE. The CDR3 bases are TGTGCCAGCAGCGTAGTGTCTAGCGGGGCGACAGATACGCAGTATTTT. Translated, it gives CASSVVSSGATDTQYF. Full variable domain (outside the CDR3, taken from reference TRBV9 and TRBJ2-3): DSGVTQTPKHLITATGQRVTLRCSPRSGDLSVYWYQQSLDQGLQFLIQYYNGEERAKGNILERFSAQQFPDLHSELNLSSLELGDSALYFCASSVVSSGATDTQYFGPGTRLTVL.

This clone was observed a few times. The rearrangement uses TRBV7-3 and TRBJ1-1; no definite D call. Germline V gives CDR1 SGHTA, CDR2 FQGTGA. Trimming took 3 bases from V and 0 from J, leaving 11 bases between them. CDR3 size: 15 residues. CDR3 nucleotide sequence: TGTGCCAGCAGCTTGGCCGGGGTAATGAACACTGAAGCTTTCTTT. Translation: CASSLAGVMNTEAFF.

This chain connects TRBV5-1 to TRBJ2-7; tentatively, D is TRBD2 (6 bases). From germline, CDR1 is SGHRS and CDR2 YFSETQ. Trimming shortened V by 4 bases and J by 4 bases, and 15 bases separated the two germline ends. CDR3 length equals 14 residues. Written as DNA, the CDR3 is TGCGCCAGCAGCATGGTTAGCGGCACTTACGAGCAGTACTTC. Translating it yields CASSMVSGTYEQYF.

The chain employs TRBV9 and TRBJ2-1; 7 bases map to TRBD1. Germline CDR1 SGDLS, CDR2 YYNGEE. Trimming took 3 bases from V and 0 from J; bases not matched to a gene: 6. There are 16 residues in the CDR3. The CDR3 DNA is TGTGCCAGCAGCGCCGGGACAGACGGCTCCTACAATGAGCAGTTCTTC. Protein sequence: CASSAGTDGSYNEQFF.

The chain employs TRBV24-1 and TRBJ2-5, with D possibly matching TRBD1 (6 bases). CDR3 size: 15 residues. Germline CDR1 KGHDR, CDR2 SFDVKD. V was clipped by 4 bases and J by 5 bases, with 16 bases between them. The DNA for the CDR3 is TGTGCCACCAGTGACCTTGAAAGGGGGATCGAGACCCAGTACTTC. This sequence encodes CATSDLERGIETQYF.

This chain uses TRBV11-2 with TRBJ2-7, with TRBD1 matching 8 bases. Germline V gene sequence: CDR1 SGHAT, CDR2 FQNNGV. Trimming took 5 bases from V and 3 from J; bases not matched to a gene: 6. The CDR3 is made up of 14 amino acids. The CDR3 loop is CASSPPGTGYEQYF. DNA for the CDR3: TGTGCCAGCAGCCCACCCGGGACAGGCTACGAGCAGTACTTC.

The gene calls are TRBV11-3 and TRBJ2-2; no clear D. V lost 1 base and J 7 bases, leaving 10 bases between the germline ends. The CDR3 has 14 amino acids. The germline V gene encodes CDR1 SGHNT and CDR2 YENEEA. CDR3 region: CASSLGLVGGELFF. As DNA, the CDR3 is TGTGCCAGCAGCTTAGGGCTAGTTGGCGGGGAGCTGTTTTTT.

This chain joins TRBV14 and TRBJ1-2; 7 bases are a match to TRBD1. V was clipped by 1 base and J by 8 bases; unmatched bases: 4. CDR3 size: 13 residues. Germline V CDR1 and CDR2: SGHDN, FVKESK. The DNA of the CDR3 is TGTGCCAGCAGCCAAGTGGTAGGGGGCGGCTACACCTTC. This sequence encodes CASSQVVGGGYTF.

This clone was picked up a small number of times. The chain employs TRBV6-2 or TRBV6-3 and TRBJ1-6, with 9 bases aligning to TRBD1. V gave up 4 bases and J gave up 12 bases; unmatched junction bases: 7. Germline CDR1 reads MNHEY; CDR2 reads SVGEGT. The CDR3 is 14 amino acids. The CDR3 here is CASSSQGAGEPLHF. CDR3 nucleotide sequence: TGTGCCAGCAGTTCACAGGGGGCTGGAGAACCCCTCCACTTT.

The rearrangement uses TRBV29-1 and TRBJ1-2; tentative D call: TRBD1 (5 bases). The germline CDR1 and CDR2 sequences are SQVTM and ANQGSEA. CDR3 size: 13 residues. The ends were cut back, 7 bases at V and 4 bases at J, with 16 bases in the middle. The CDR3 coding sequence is TGCAGCGCCGCCCCACAGGCGACCTATGGCTACACCTTC. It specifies CSAAPQATYGYTF.

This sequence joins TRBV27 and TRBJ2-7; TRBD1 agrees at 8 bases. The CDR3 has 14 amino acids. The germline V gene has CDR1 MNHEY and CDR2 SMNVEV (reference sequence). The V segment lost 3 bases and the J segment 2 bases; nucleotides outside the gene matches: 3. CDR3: CASSFGDRPYEQYF. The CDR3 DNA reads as TGTGCCAGCAGTTTTGGGGACAGGCCCTACGAGCAGTACTTC.